Shown below are 18 T cell receptor beta chains from a single sample sequenced in a study of cytomegalovirus exposure and HLA in healthy donors. 60 Vbeta and 13 Jbeta primers were used in PCR. Measured with immunoSEQ multiplex PCR; TCRdb has only the in-frame clones, and not every one. The sample gives about 150,000 clones, 70% to 80% of which show up once; approximately 2% is in the top ten. The sequencing sample was made of PBMCs. Source of these receptors: a female donor in good health and CMV-seropositive.

V is TRBV7-9 and J is TRBJ2-3; D perhaps matches TRBD2 (6 bases). V was pared by 4 bases and J by 5 bases, with 10 bases between. This CDR3 is built from 13 residues. Germline-derived CDR1 and CDR2 are SEHNR and FQNEAQ (reference sequence). CDR3 bases: TGTGCCAGCAGCTGGCCCGGGGGAGATACGCAGTATTTT. Residues: CASSWPGGDTQYF.

This clone was picked up one time. CDR3 protein: CASSRTSGSQDEQFF. As DNA, the CDR3 is TGCGCCAGCAGCAGGACTAGCGGGAGCCAGGATGAGCAGTTCTTC. The rearrangement links TRBV5-1 to TRBJ2-1; 13 bases map to TRBD2. V trimming: 4 bases; J trimming: 8 bases; junction bases outside the gene matches: 6. This CDR3 spans 15 amino acids. The germline V gene has CDR1 SGHRS and CDR2 YFSETQ.

This clone turned up a few times. One end of the junction fails to match germline, which may point to a read error. The chain uses TRBV7-9 and TRBJ2-7; 9 bases map to TRBD1. There are 16 residues in the CDR3. Germline-derived CDR1 and CDR2 are SEHNR and FQNEAQ (reference sequence). DNA for the CDR3: TGTTCCAGCAGCTTTTTGGAAAGGACAGGGGCCTACGAGCAGTACTTC. Translating gives CSSSFLERTGAYEQYF.

The V and J genes are TRBV29-1 and TRBJ2-3, with TRBD2 matching 14 bases. Germline assignment: CDR1 SQVTM and CDR2 ANQGSEA. The V segment lost 4 bases and the J segment 0 bases; nucleotides outside the gene matches: 12. The CDR3 length is 19 residues. This chain's CDR3 is CSVGQWGLAGVSSTDTQYF. For the CDR3, the DNA is TGCAGCGTTGGCCAGTGGGGACTAGCGGGAGTCTCTAGCACAGATACGCAGTATTTT.

The rearrangement joins TRBV6-4 to TRBJ2-7; TRBD1 agrees at 8 bases. Losses at the gene ends were 11 bases for V and 2 bases for J; bases not matched to a gene: 8. This CDR3 comprises 13 residues. Looked up from germline, CDR1 is MRHNA and CDR2 is SNTAGT. The CDR3 spells CAGDRGSTYEQYF. The CDR3 nucleotides read TGTGCCGGTGACAGGGGATCGACCTACGAGCAGTACTTC.

The genes are TRBV5-1 and TRBJ2-7; D unclear. Germline V gene data show CDR1 as SGHRS and CDR2 as YFSETQ. V lost 0 bases and J lost 0, with 7 bases in between. This CDR3 comprises 14 residues. CDR3 region: CASSLGLSSYEQYF. In DNA form, the CDR3 reads TGCGCCAGCAGCTTGGGACTTAGCTCCTACGAGCAGTACTTC.

In its sample, this clone was seen once. V gene TRBV11-1 combines with J gene TRBJ2-5; 8 nucleotides align to TRBD1. Germline CDR1 is SGHAT and CDR2 is FQDESV (reference sequence). Unmatched junction bases numbered 10, after V lost 5 bases and J lost 5 bases. This CDR3 is built from 15 residues. The CDR3 bases are TGTGCCAGCAGCCAGGGGCCAGGGGGCGTCGAGACCCAGTACTTC. This translates into CASSQGPGGVETQYF.

This clone occurred once. V is TRBV27 and J is TRBJ1-3; possible D gene TRBD1, 6 bases. Germline-derived CDR1 and CDR2 are MNHEY and SMNVEV (reference sequence). V shed 6 bases and J shed 6 bases, with 15 bases lying between them. The CDR3 covers 14 residues. CDR3 sequence: CASRKQGPVNTIYF. DNA for the CDR3: TGTGCCAGCAGGAAACAGGGACCGGTAAACACCATATATTTT.

The chain couples TRBV5-1 to TRBJ1-6, with 8 bases lining up with TRBD1. Germline assignment: CDR1 SGHRS and CDR2 YFSETQ. J gave up 5 bases and V 4 bases, and 5 bases lay outside the gene matches. The CDR3 sequence is 15 residues long. The CDR3 loop reads CASSPMTGDNSPLHF. CDR3 coding DNA: TGCGCCAGCAGCCCGATGACAGGGGATAATTCACCCCTCCACTTT. The variable domain in full, with the rest retrieved from reference TRBV5-1 and TRBJ1-6, is KAGVTQTPRYLIKTRGQQVTLSCSPISGHRSVSWYQQTPGQGLQFLFEYFSETQRNKGNFPGRFSGRQFSNSRSEMNVSTLELGDSALYLCASSPMTGDNSPLHFGNGTRLTVT.

The chain has TRBV6-1 and TRBJ2-4, with unresolved D. The V end lost 4 bases, the J end lost 3 bases, and 16 bases lay between the germline ends. Germline CDR1 is MNHNS and CDR2 is SASEGT. This CDR3 is 16 amino acids long. The CDR3, as DNA: TGTGCCAGCAGTGTCCTTATGAACACCCGCAAAAACATTCAGTACTTC. Residues: CASSVLMNTRKNIQYF.

The gene calls are TRBV19 and TRBJ1-1; TRBD1 matches at 8 bases. The ends lost 3 bases at V and 6 bases at J; junction bases unmatched: 12. The CDR3 is 16 amino acids. CDR1 LNHDA and CDR2 SQIVND come from the germline V gene (reference sequence). The CDR3 DNA is TGTGCCAGTAGTATGGGTCCCCAAAACAGGGGGTCTGAAGCTTTCTTT. Translating gives CASSMGPQNRGSEAFF.

This clone was picked up a small number of times. The chain links TRBV7-3 to TRBJ1-1; D might be TRBD1 (6 bases). The CDR3 runs 13 residues. Germline CDR1 is SGHTA and CDR2 is FQGTGA. Trimming cost V 7 bases and J 2 bases, with 11 bases left between them. In DNA, the CDR3 is TGTGCCAGCACCTCAGGGGCTAACACTGAAGCTTTCTTT. Protein: CASTSGANTEAFF.

This clone was seen just once. J is TRBJ2-1 and V is TRBV6-6; 11 positions match TRBD2. Germline V gene lookup returns CDR1 MNHNY and CDR2 SVGAGI (reference sequence). CDR3 length: 16 amino acids. J gave up 6 bases and V 4 bases, and 8 bases lay outside the gene matches. The CDR3 DNA is TGTGCCAGCAGTTCCCTTAGCGGGAGGGCTGGCAATGAGCAGTTCTTC. Protein product: CASSSLSGRAGNEQFF.

This chain joins TRBV7-2 and TRBJ1-1; D is ambiguous. Germline CDR1 is SGHTA and CDR2 is FQGNSA. The germline V and J ends were trimmed by 1 base and 2 bases, with 11 bases remaining between them. This CDR3 region has 15 residues. DNA of the CDR3: TGTGCCAGCAGCTTAGTTTTCCAGGCCAACACTGAAGCTTTCTTT. Translating gives CASSLVFQANTEAFF. The variable domain in full, with the rest retrieved from reference TRBV7-2 and TRBJ1-1, is GAGVSQSPSNKVTEKGKDVELRCDPISGHTALYWYRQSLGQGLEFLIYFQGNSAPDKSGLPSDRFSAERTGGSVSTLTIQRTQQEDSAVYLCASSLVFQANTEAFFGQGTRLTVV.

The chain employs TRBV6-6 and TRBJ2-5; TRBD1 might be the D (6 bases). The DNA matches TRBJ2-7 better at its end, which makes the J call doubtful. The CDR3 has 11 amino acids. CDR1 is MNHNY, CDR2 SVGAGI, per germline (reference sequence). The CDR3 spells CATEGVYEQYF. CDR3 coding DNA: TGTGCCACCGAGGGGGTGTACGAGCAGTACTTC.

The chain employs TRBV18 and TRBJ1-2; 11 bases are a match to TRBD1. After removal of 5 bases from V and 7 bases from J, the junction contained 6 bases not matched to a gene. The CDR3 is 14 amino acids. Germline values: CDR1 KGHSH, CDR2 LQKENI. In nucleotides, the CDR3 is TGTGCCAGCTCAGCCGGACAGGGGGCGCCTGGCTACACCTTC. As protein: CASSAGQGAPGYTF.

The chain is built from TRBV6-1 and TRBJ1-5, with 12 bases identical to TRBD1. The CDR3 is made up of 15 amino acids. Germline CDR1 MNHNS, CDR2 SASEGT. With V trimmed by 7 bases and J by 5 bases, 6 bases remained unmatched. This chain's CDR3 is CASTPGQGAYQPQHF. As DNA, the CDR3 is TGTGCCAGCACACCGGGACAGGGGGCTTATCAGCCCCAGCATTTT.

In DNA, the CDR3 is TGTGCCAGTAGATCCCCACTATCCTACGAGCAGTACTTC. It specifies CASRSPLSYEQYF. This chain joins TRBV19 and TRBJ2-7; D ambiguous. The CDR3 sequence is 13 residues long. Germline-derived CDR1 and CDR2 are LNHDA and SQIVND (reference sequence). V lost 6 bases, J lost 1 base, and 10 bases lay in between.